Below are 28 T cell receptor beta chains sequenced from a single sample in a study of blood T cell repertoires in COVID-19. TCRdb's table, derived via immunoSEQ multiplex PCR, lists solely in-frame clones and lacks some. The data contain 200,000 to 250,000 clones, roughly 87% of them singletons. The material sequenced was PBMCs or T cells enriched from blood (not recorded which). The receptors were sampled from a man between 18 and 29 years old with acute COVID-19.

This sequence joins TRBV6-1 and TRBJ1-2; D ambiguous. This CDR3 region has 15 residues. The ends were cut back, 0 bases at V and 0 bases at J, with 8 bases in the middle. Germline V gene lookup returns CDR1 MNHNS and CDR2 SASEGT. CDR3 loop: CASSEAPLTNYGYTF. CDR3 sequence (DNA): TGTGCCAGCAGTGAAGCCCCCCTTACTAACTATGGCTACACCTTC.

V and J are TRBV3-1 (or the pseudogene TRBV3-2) and TRBJ2-2; the match to TRBD2 covers 9 bases. This CDR3 contains 13 residues. V shed 5 bases and J 8 bases; nucleotides not matched to a gene: 3. In germline, CDR1 is LGHDT, CDR2 YNNKEL (reference sequence). This CDR3 reads CASSRAGGGELFF. DNA for the CDR3: TGTGCCAGCAGCAGAGCGGGAGGAGGGGAGCTGTTTTTT.

This rearrangement joins TRBV28 to TRBJ1-3; D gene ambiguous. CDR1 and CDR2 (germline): MDHEN, SYDVKM. V dropped 7 bases and J dropped 0 bases, with 10 bases sitting between them. CDR3 size: 14 residues. The CDR3 reads CASKPGSSGNTIYF. DNA for the CDR3: TGTGCCAGCAAACCCGGGAGCTCTGGAAACACCATATATTTT.

This clone occurred a few times. The chain uses TRBV4-1 and TRBJ2-3, with 7 bases identical to TRBD2. V lost 5 bases and J lost 1; bases outside the gene matches: 9. Germline V CDR1 and CDR2: MGHRA, YSYEKL. This CDR3 is 16 amino acids long. CDR3 DNA sequence: TGCGCCAGCAGCTCCCAGCGGGAAGGAGGCACAGATACGCAGTATTTT. As protein: CASSSQREGGTDTQYF.

This clone occurred many times. The chain links TRBV2 to TRBJ1-3; D is possibly TRBD1 (5 bases). V lost 7 bases and J lost 0, with 10 bases in between. The CDR3 has 14 amino acids. Germline V gene lookup returns CDR1 SNHLY and CDR2 FYNNEI. CDR3 sequence reads: CASMLGGSGNTIYF. The CDR3 DNA reads TGTGCCAGCATGCTCGGGGGCTCTGGAAACACCATATATTTT.

This clone was seen once. The rearrangement joins TRBV6-5 to TRBJ1-4; D gene unclear. The CDR3 has 14 amino acids. Trimming took 2 bases from V and 4 from J, leaving 8 bases between them. Germline V lookup: CDR1 MNHEY, CDR2 SVGAGI. The CDR3 sequence: CASSYRGINEKLFF. The CDR3 DNA reads as TGTGCCAGCAGTTACAGAGGGATTAATGAAAAACTGTTTTTT.

J is TRBJ1-2 and V is TRBV14; D perhaps matches TRBD1 (5 bases). The length of the CDR3 is 17 residues. Germline CDR1 is SGHDN and CDR2 is FVKESK. V was cut by 4 bases and J by 6 bases, with 24 bases left in between. The CDR3 nucleotides are TGTGCCAGCAGCCCCTCGACCTATCGACAGCCCGGACATGGCTACACCTTC. As protein: CASSPSTYRQPGHGYTF.

The chain is built from TRBV2 and TRBJ2-3; D not resolved. Per the germline V gene, CDR1 is SNHLY and CDR2 is FYNNEI. V was clipped by 4 bases and J by 1 base, with 6 bases between them. The CDR3 runs to 13 residues. The CDR3 coding sequence is TGTGCCAGCAGTGGGCTTGGCACAGATACGCAGTATTTT. This codes for CASSGLGTDTQYF.

The chain is built from TRBV27 and TRBJ1-5; 8 bases are a match to TRBD1. Germline V gene sequence: CDR1 MNHEY, CDR2 SMNVEV (reference sequence). This CDR3 spans 14 amino acids. Trimming took 6 bases from V and 7 from J; bases not matched to a gene: 8. The CDR3 sequence is CASRPAGGVQPQHF. The CDR3 DNA is TGTGCCAGCAGGCCAGCAGGGGGCGTACAGCCCCAGCATTTT.

The chain couples TRBV5-1 to TRBJ2-1, with 7 bases lining up with TRBD2. Germline V gene sequence: CDR1 SGHRS, CDR2 YFSETQ. Losses at the gene ends were 2 bases for V and 5 bases for J; bases not matched to a gene: 4. The CDR3 has 14 residues. The CDR3 DNA reads TGCGCCAGCAGCTTAACGGGGGGAAACAATGAGCAGTTCTTC. It yields the protein CASSLTGGNNEQFF.

The chain couples TRBV7-9 to TRBJ2-1, with 11 bases fitting TRBD2. This CDR3 contains 15 residues. With 6 bases clipped from V and 4 bases from J, the junction kept 5 bases outside the gene matches. The germline V gene encodes CDR1 SEHNR and CDR2 FQNEAQ (reference sequence). For the CDR3, the DNA is TGTGCCAGCAGGCCGACTAGCGGGATATACAATGAGCAGTTCTTC. This gives the protein CASRPTSGIYNEQFF. Drawing the rest from reference TRBV7-9 and TRBJ2-1, the complete variable domain is DTGVSQNPRHKITKRGQNVTFRCDPISEHNRLYWYRQTLGQGPEFLTYFQNEAQLEKSRLLSDRFSAERPKGSFSTLEIQRTEQGDSAMYLCASRPTSGIYNEQFFGPGTRLTVL.

The V call is TRBV27, the J call TRBJ1-1; a weak D match, TRBD1 (5 bases). The CDR3 sequence is 13 residues long. Trimming cost V 6 bases and J 5 bases, with 13 bases left between them. Germline values: CDR1 MNHEY, CDR2 SMNVEV (reference sequence). In nucleotides, the CDR3 is TGTGCCAGCAGCCCCGCAGGGCAAACTGAAGCTTTCTTT. Translation: CASSPAGQTEAFF.

V and J are TRBV28 and TRBJ1-2; 12 nucleotides match TRBD1. The germline CDR1 and CDR2 sequences are MDHEN and SYDVKM. The CDR3 spans 16 residues. V dropped 1 base and J dropped 5; count of bases not matched to a gene: 5. The CDR3 sequence is CASSLSGTGGGYGYTF. In DNA, the CDR3 is TGTGCCAGCAGTTTATCGGGGACAGGGGGCGGTTATGGCTACACCTTC.

The chain combines TRBV14 with TRBJ2-7; 10 nucleotides agree with TRBD2. The CDR3 is made up of 16 amino acids. Germline V CDR1 and CDR2: SGHDN, FVKESK. With V trimmed by 1 base and J by 6 bases, 9 bases remained unmatched. The CDR3 DNA follows: TGTGCCAGCAGCCAAGCTGGGCTAGCGGGAGTTGCCGAGCAGTACTTC. This encodes CASSQAGLAGVAEQYF.

The chain is built from TRBV7-2 and TRBJ2-3; possibly TRBD1 for D (5 bases). Trimming removed 3 bases from V and 3 bases from J, with 10 bases in between. The length of the CDR3 is 14 residues. Per germline, CDR1 SGHTA and CDR2 FQGNSA. This CDR3 is CASSFMGPTDTQYF. CDR3 coding DNA: TGTGCCAGCAGCTTCATGGGGCCAACAGATACGCAGTATTTT.

CDR3 coding DNA: TGTGCCAGCAGCCGGGGTTACCAAGAGACCCAGTACTTC. The encoded protein is CASSRGYQETQYF. The rearrangement links TRBV7-3 to TRBJ2-5; D is perhaps TRBD2 (5 bases). This CDR3 spans 13 amino acids. Between the trimmed V and J ends, which lost 5 bases and 0 bases, there was a span of 7 bases. Germline V gene data show CDR1 as SGHTA and CDR2 as FQGTGA.

Notes on this clone: Within the sample, other DNA sequences also encode this same CDR3. The chain uses TRBV7-2 and TRBJ1-3, with a tentative D call TRBD1 (6 bases). The CDR3 contains 15 residues. Trimming left V 1 base short and J 4 bases short, with 11 bases between. Germline V CDR1 and CDR2: SGHTA, FQGNSA. The CDR3 here is CASSLDRGSGNTIYF. For the CDR3, the DNA is TGTGCCAGCAGCTTAGATAGGGGGTCAGGAAACACCATATATTTT. The full variable domain, in which reference TRBV7-2 and TRBJ1-3 provide the parts outside the CDR3, is GAGVSQSPSNKVTEKGKDVELRCDPISGHTALYWYRQSLGQGLEFLIYFQGNSAPDKSGLPSDRFSAERTGGSVSTLTIQRTQQEDSAVYLCASSLDRGSGNTIYFGEGSWLTVV.

The V and J genes are TRBV30 and TRBJ2-1; maybe TRBD2 (6 bases). V was cut by 4 bases and J by 4 bases, with 26 bases left in between. CDR1 is GTSNPN, CDR2 SVGIG, per germline (reference sequence). The CDR3 is made up of 18 amino acids. The CDR3 DNA reads as TGTGCCTGGAAGGAGGGCGGCGGGTGGGGAGGTATTTACAATGAGCAGTTCTTC. Protein product: CAWKEGGGWGGIYNEQFF.

This chain links TRBV18 with TRBJ1-6, with 7 nucleotides matching TRBD1. CDR3 length: 13 residues. J gave up 10 bases and V 11 bases, and 11 bases lay outside the gene matches. The germline V gene encodes CDR1 KGHSH and CDR2 LQKENI. The CDR3 loop reads CAGARDRQSPLHF. In nucleotides, the CDR3 is TGTGCCGGAGCCCGGGACAGACAATCACCCCTCCACTTT. The variable domain in full, completed from reference TRBV18 and TRBJ1-6, reads NAGVMQNPRHLVRRRGQEARLRCSPMKGHSHVYWYRQLPEEGLKFMVYLQKENIIDESGMPKERFSAEFPKEGPSILRIQQVVRGDSAAYFCAGARDRQSPLHFGNGTRLTVT.

The chain has TRBV5-1 and TRBJ1-1; no clear D gene. The germline V gene encodes CDR1 SGHRS and CDR2 YFSETQ. The CDR3 totals 14 residues. Trimming took off 0 bases at V and 1 base at J, with 7 bases between the two ends. The CDR3 sequence is CASSLDGQNTEAFF. As DNA, the CDR3 is TGCGCCAGCAGCTTGGATGGCCAGAACACTGAAGCTTTCTTT.

The chain uses TRBV11-2 and TRBJ1-4; 8 bases are shared with TRBD1. The germline gives CDR1 SGHAT, CDR2 FQNNGV. The CDR3 length is 14 residues. Trimming removed 3 bases from V and 7 bases from J; junction bases left unmatched: 4. CDR3 nucleotides: TGTGCCAGCAGCTTCCAGGGGGCGACTGAAAAACTGTTTTTT. Amino acid sequence: CASSFQGATEKLFF. Combining the CDR3 with reference TRBV11-2 and TRBJ1-4 gives the whole variable domain EAGVAQSPRYKIIEKRQSVAFWCNPISGHATLYWYQQILGQGPKLLIQFQNNGVVDDSQLPKDRFSAERLKGVDSTLKIQPAKLEDSAVYLCASSFQGATEKLFFGSGTQLSVL.

The chain is built from TRBV13 and TRBJ2-7; the match to TRBD2 covers 10 bases. Unmatched junction bases numbered 10, after V lost 5 bases and J lost 6 bases. Germline CDR1 and CDR2: PRHDT and FYEKMQ (reference sequence). The CDR3 consists of 15 residues. For the CDR3, the DNA is TGTGCCAGCAGCGCCTTAGCGGGAGGTGAGGGCGAGCAGTACTTC. It specifies CASSALAGGEGEQYF.

The chain uses TRBV7-3 and TRBJ2-5, with 14 bases fitting TRBD2. Trimming removed 0 bases from V and 5 bases from J; junction bases left unmatched: 5. CDR1 is SGHTA and CDR2 is FQGTGA in the germline V gene. The CDR3 runs to 17 residues. The CDR3 DNA sequence: TGTGCCAGCAGCTTAACGCCGGGACTAGCGGGAGATGAGACCCAGTACTTC. Residues: CASSLTPGLAGDETQYF.

The chain couples TRBV11-3 to TRBJ2-1, with TRBD1 matching over 8 bases. The trim removed 1 base at V and 9 bases at J, leaving 5 bases unmatched. The germline V gene has CDR1 SGHNT and CDR2 YENEEA. The CDR3 is 14 residues long. As DNA, the CDR3 is TGTGCCAGCAGCTTAGGGACAGGGTCGGGTGAGCAGTTCTTC. Its translation: CASSLGTGSGEQFF.

The rearrangement links TRBV19 to TRBJ1-5; 11 nucleotides align to TRBD1. V lost 3 bases, J lost 4 bases, and 5 bases stayed unmatched. CDR3 length equals 16 residues. Per the germline V gene, CDR1 is LNHDA and CDR2 is SQIVND (reference sequence). The CDR3 sequence is CASSIPGTGGNQPQHF. The DNA for the CDR3 is TGTGCCAGTAGTATCCCCGGGACAGGGGGGAATCAGCCCCAGCATTTT.

The chain uses TRBV14 and TRBJ2-2; D not certain. V was trimmed by 2 bases and J by 1 base, leaving 8 bases between them. The CDR3 has 15 residues. Germline assignment: CDR1 SGHDN and CDR2 FVKESK. The chain's CDR3 is CASSQFSVNTGELFF. CDR3 nucleotide sequence: TGTGCCAGCAGCCAATTTTCAGTGAACACCGGGGAGCTGTTTTTT.

This chain joins TRBV12-5 and TRBJ2-1; 12 positions match TRBD2. The ends lost 6 bases at V and 2 bases at J; junction bases unmatched: 5. In germline, CDR1 is LGHNT, CDR2 FRNRAP. The CDR3 spans 16 residues. CDR3 coding DNA: TGTGCTAGTGGCCCCCGACTAGCGGGAGCCTACAATGAGCAGTTCTTC. Its protein is CASGPRLAGAYNEQFF. Full variable domain (outside the CDR3, taken from reference TRBV12-5 and TRBJ2-1): DARVTQTPRHKVTEMGQEVTMRCQPILGHNTVFWYRQTMMQGLELLAYFRNRAPLDDSGMPKDRFSAEMPDATLATLKIQPSEPRDSAVYFCASGPRLAGAYNEQFFGPGTRLTVL.

This clone turned up a few times. The genes are TRBV19 and TRBJ2-1, with a possible D match to TRBD2 (5 bases). This CDR3 has 19 residues. Trimming removed 2 bases at V and 7 bases at J, with 27 bases between. Germline CDR1 and CDR2: LNHDA and SQIVND (reference sequence). In DNA form, the CDR3 reads TGTGCCAGTAGTATATCGTGGGAGATCAGTTTTCGGAGAACTAATGAGCAGTTCTTC. This gives the protein CASSISWEISFRRTNEQFF.